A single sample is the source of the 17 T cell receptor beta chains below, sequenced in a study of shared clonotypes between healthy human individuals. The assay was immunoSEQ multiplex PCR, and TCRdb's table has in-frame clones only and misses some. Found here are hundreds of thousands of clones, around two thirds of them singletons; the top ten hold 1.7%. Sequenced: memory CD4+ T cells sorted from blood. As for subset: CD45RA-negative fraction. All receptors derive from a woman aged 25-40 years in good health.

DNA for the CDR3: TGTGCCAGCAGTGAGAAGTCGACGAGCTCCTACAATGAGCAGTTCTTC. This translates into CASSEKSTSSYNEQFF. The V and J genes are TRBV25-1 and TRBJ2-1; D remains unclear. The CDR3 covers 16 residues. From germline, CDR1 is MGHDK and CDR2 SYGVNS. V lost 3 bases and J lost 0, with 12 bases in between.

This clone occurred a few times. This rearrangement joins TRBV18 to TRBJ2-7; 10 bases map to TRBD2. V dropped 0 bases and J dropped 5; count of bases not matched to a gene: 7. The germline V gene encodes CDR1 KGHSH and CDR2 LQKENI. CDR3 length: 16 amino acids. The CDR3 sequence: CASSPPATSGIHEQYF. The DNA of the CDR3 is TGTGCCAGCTCACCACCGGCAACTAGCGGGATCCACGAGCAGTACTTC.

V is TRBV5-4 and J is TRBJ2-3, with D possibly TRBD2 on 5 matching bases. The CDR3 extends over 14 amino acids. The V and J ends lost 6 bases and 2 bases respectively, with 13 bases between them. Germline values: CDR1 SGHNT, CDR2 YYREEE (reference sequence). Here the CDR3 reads CASTAAEITDTQYF. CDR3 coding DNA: TGTGCCAGCACCGCAGCGGAGATCACAGATACGCAGTATTTT.

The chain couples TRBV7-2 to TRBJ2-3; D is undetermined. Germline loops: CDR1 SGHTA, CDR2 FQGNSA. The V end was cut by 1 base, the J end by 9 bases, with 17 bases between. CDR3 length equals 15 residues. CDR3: CASSLVGSEQATQYF. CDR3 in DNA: TGTGCCAGCAGCTTAGTAGGTTCCGAGCAAGCGACGCAGTATTTT.

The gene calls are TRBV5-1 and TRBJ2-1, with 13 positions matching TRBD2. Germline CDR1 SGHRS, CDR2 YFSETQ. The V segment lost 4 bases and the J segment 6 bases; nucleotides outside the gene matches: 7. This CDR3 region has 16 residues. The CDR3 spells CASSRLGTSGTNEQFF. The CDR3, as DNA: TGCGCCAGCAGCCGACTTGGGACTAGCGGGACCAATGAGCAGTTCTTC.

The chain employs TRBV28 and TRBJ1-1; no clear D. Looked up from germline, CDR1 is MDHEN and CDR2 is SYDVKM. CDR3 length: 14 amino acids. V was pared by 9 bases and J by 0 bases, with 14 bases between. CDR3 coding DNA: TGTGCCAGTGTGAATGGGGTCCTGAACACTGAAGCTTTCTTT. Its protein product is CASVNGVLNTEAFF.

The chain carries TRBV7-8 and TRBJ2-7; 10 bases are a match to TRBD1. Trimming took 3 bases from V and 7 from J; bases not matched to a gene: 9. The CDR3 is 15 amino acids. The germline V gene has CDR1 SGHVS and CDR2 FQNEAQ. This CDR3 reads CASSFSGTGEREQYF. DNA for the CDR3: TGTGCCAGCAGCTTCTCCGGGACAGGGGAGCGGGAGCAGTACTTC.

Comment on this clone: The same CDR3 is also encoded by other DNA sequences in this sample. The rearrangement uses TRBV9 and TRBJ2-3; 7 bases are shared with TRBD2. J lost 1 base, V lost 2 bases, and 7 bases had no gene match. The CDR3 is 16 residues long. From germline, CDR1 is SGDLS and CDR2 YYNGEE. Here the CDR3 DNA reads TGTGCCAGCAGCGTGGCCCGACTAGCTGGCACAGATACGCAGTATTTT. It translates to CASSVARLAGTDTQYF.

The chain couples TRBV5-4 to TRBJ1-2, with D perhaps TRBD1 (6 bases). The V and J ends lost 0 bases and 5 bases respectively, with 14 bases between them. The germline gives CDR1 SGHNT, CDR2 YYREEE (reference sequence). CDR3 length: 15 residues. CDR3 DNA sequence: TGTGCCAGCAGCTTGGGACCCGACAGGAGATATGGCTACACCTTC. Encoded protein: CASSLGPDRRYGYTF. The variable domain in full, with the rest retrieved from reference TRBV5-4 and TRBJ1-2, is ETGVTQSPTHLIKTRGQQVTLRCSSQSGHNTVSWYQQALGQGPQFIFQYYREEENGRGNFPPRFSGLQFPNYSSELNVNALELDDSALYLCASSLGPDRRYGYTFGSGTRLTVV.

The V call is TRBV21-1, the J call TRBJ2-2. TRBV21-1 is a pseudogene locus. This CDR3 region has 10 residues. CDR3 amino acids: CASITGELFF. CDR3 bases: TGTGCCAGCATCACCGGGGAGCTGTTTTTT.

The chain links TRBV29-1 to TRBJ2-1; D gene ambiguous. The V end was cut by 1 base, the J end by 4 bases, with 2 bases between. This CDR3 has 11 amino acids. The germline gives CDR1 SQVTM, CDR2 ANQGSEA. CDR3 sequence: CSVEGYNEQFF. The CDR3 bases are TGCAGCGTTGAAGGGTACAATGAGCAGTTCTTC.

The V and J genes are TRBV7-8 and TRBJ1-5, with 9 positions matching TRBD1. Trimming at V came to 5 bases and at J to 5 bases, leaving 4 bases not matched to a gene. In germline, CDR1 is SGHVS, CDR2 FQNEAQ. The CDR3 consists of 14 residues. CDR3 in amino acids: CASSHGTGYQPQHF. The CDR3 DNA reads TGTGCCAGCAGCCACGGGACAGGGTATCAGCCCCAGCATTTT.

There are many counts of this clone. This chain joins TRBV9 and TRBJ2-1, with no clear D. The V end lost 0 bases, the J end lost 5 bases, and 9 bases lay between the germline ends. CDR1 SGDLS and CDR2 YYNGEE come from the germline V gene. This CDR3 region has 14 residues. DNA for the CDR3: TGTGCCAGCAGCGTAGCTAGTGCGCACAATGAGCAGTTCTTC. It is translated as CASSVASAHNEQFF.

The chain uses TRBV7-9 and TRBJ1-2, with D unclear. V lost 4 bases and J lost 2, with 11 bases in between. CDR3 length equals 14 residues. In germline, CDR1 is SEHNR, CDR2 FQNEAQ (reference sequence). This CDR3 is CASSSPTGNYGYTF. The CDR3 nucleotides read TGTGCCAGCAGCTCCCCTACGGGAAACTATGGCTACACCTTC. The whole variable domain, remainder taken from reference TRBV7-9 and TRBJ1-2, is DTGVSQNPRHKITKRGQNVTFRCDPISEHNRLYWYRQTLGQGPEFLTYFQNEAQLEKSRLLSDRFSAERPKGSFSTLEIQRTEQGDSAMYLCASSSPTGNYGYTFGSGTRLTVV.

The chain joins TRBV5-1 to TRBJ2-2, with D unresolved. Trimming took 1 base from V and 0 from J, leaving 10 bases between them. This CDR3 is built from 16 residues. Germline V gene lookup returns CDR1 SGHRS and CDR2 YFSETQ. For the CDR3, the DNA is TGCGCCAGCAGCTTGCAAGACACTGCGAACACCGGGGAGCTGTTTTTT. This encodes CASSLQDTANTGELFF.

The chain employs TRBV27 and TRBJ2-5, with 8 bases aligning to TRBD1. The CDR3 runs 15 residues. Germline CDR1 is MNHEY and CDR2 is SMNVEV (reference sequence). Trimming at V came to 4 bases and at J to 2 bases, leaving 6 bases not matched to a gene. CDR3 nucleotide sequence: TGTGCCAGCAGTTATCGGACAGGGTTTCAAGAGACCCAGTACTTC. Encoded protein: CASSYRTGFQETQYF.

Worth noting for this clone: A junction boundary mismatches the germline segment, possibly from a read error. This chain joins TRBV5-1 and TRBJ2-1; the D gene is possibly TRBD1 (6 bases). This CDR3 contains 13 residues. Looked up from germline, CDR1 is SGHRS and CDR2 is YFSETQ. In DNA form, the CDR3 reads TGCGCCAGCAGCTTGGGAGAAGGACAGCTAATGATCTTC. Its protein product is CASSLGEGQLMIF.